The clone carrying this T cell receptor beta chain has only one observation. The antigen is unknown. The repertoire was sequenced with immunoSEQ multiplex PCR; TCRdb's copy has only in-frame clones and lacks some. The repertoire has roughly 150,000 clones, over 80% of them found once; the top ten carry approximately 9.1%. The sample belongs to a study of T cell responses to AZD1222 COVID-19 vaccine. Study-wide results and caveats: Clonal diversity was possibly underestimated, and white British individuals and females predominated among donors. A reported finding is that nearly half of spike-specific TCRs target unmutated variant regions. Spike-specific TCR breadth rose after two AZD1222 doses, and depth rose as well.

Trimming at V came to 2 bases and at J to 8 bases, leaving 7 bases not matched to a gene. In germline, CDR1 is ENHRY, CDR2 SYGVKD. This CDR3 is 15 amino acids long. V is TRBV10-3 and J is TRBJ1-4; 8 bases fit TRBD1. The clonotype comes from an adult who received the AZD1222 COVID-19 vaccine. The material sequenced was peripheral blood, taken 28 days after the second AZD1222 dose. CDR3 amino acids: CAISEDRGVTEKLFF. In DNA form, the CDR3 reads TGTGCCATCAGTGAGGACAGGGGTGTAACCGAAAAACTGTTTTTT.